This entry features one TCR beta chain sequence. The antigen is unknown. Method: immunoSEQ multiplex PCR; TCRdb's copy keeps in-frame clones and lacks some. The sample holds nearly 1,000,000 clones, 70% to 85% seen once. The sample belongs to a study of shared clonotypes between healthy human individuals. Points from the study as a whole: The represented genetic and exposure-history diversity was limited by the small number of donors.

Germline trimming cut 4 bases from V and 6 bases from J; bases unmatched to any gene: 4. CDR1 is SGHRS, CDR2 YFSETQ, per germline. The CDR3 is made up of 16 amino acids. This TCR came from a man between 18 and 35 years old in good health. This chain uses TRBV5-1 with TRBJ2-1, with 16 bases matching TRBD2. The sequenced sample was memory CD4+ T cells sorted from blood. The subset: CD45RA-negative fraction. CDR3 coding DNA: TGCGCCAGCAGCCCCGGGACTAGCGGGAGGGCCAATGAGCAGTTCTTC. It is translated as CASSPGTSGRANEQFF.